Shown below are 14 T cell receptor beta chains from a single sample sequenced in a study of blood T cell repertoires in COVID-19 (TCRdb year 2020). The library relied on the immunoSEQ multiplex PCR assay. TCRdb re-hosts the immuneACCESS table, in-frame sequences only. Its copies lack some clones; in the studies checked, an unresolved V gene accounts for under half of them, and the cause for the rest is not known. This sample has approximately 410,000 clones in its table, and 86% of those were observed once. The ten largest clones represent 1.4% of the sample. Sequencing was carried out using peripheral blood. The source of these receptors is a woman between 25 and 40 years old with active or convalescent COVID-19.

The gene calls are TRBV4-1 and TRBJ1-1; D gene uncertain. Per the germline V gene, CDR1 is MGHRA and CDR2 is YSYEKL. The CDR3 has 13 amino acids. With 10 bases removed from V and 1 base from J, the gap between germline ends came to 13 bases. The chain's CDR3 is CATSSGENTEAFF. The DNA of the CDR3 is TGCGCCACCTCTTCGGGTGAGAACACTGAAGCTTTCTTT.

The chain couples TRBV7-8 to TRBJ1-3; D gene ambiguous. Germline CDR1 is SGHVS and CDR2 is FQNEAQ. This CDR3 region has 12 residues. V was shortened by 7 bases and J by 4 bases, with 8 bases between the two germline ends. The CDR3 bases are TGTGCCAGCACCCTCCCCGGAAACACCATATATTTT. Its protein product is CASTLPGNTIYF.

V gene TRBV19 combines with J gene TRBJ1-2, with 9 bases that match TRBD1. The germline CDR1 and CDR2 sequences are LNHDA and SQIVND (reference sequence). The CDR3 covers 18 residues. With V trimmed by 2 bases and J by 0 bases, 10 bases remained unmatched. DNA for the CDR3: TGTGCCAGTAGTATACACCGGGACAGGGCCCCTCCTAACTATGGCTACACCTTC. This sequence encodes CASSIHRDRAPPNYGYTF.

This chain links TRBV7-2 with TRBJ1-1, with D possibly being TRBD1 (6 bases). The germline gives CDR1 SGHTA, CDR2 FQGNSA. The CDR3 spans 15 residues. Between the trimmed V and J ends, which lost 1 base and 11 bases, there was a span of 20 bases. The chain's CDR3 is CASSLGGKGESEAFF. DNA of the CDR3: TGTGCCAGCAGCTTAGGGGGGAAGGGGGAATCGGAGGCTTTCTTT. Complete variable domain (other parts from reference TRBV7-2 and TRBJ1-1): GAGVSQSPSNKVTEKGKDVELRCDPISGHTALYWYRQSLGQGLEFLIYFQGNSAPDKSGLPSDRFSAERTGGSVSTLTIQRTQQEDSAVYLCASSLGGKGESEAFFGQGTRLTVV.

The chain uses TRBV5-1 and TRBJ1-3; 9 positions agree with TRBD1. V lost 0 bases and J lost 0; bases outside the gene matches: 13. The germline gives CDR1 SGHRS, CDR2 YFSETQ. This CDR3 has 20 amino acids. CDR3 sequence: CASSLVGQGIVRGSGNTIYF. The CDR3 DNA reads TGCGCCAGCAGCTTGGTGGGACAGGGCATCGTACGGGGCTCTGGAAACACCATATATTTT.

The chain has TRBV11-2 and TRBJ2-2; D is unclear. Germline V gene sequence: CDR1 SGHAT, CDR2 FQNNGV. V lost 5 bases and J 6 bases, leaving 16 bases between the germline ends. The CDR3 has 15 residues. The CDR3 loop is CASSPHSQVSGELFF. The CDR3 DNA follows: TGTGCCAGCAGCCCGCATTCGCAGGTCTCCGGGGAGCTGTTTTTT.

The J gene is TRBJ2-7, the V gene TRBV3-1 (or the pseudogene TRBV3-2); no clear D gene. The germline V gene encodes CDR1 LGHDT and CDR2 YNNKEL (reference sequence). The CDR3 runs 14 residues. Trimming shortened V by 5 bases and J by 6 bases, and 17 bases separated the two germline ends. The CDR3 DNA is TGTGCCAGCAGCGAAAGGCCCCGCGGCCCCGAGCAGTACTTC. Its translation: CASSERPRGPEQYF.

The chain joins TRBV4-1 to TRBJ2-2; D unresolved. Trimming removed 0 bases at V and 7 bases at J, with 9 bases between. This CDR3 is built from 14 residues. Per the germline V gene, CDR1 is MGHRA and CDR2 is YSYEKL. The CDR3 loop reads CASSQEVRGGELFF. The DNA of the CDR3 is TGCGCCAGCAGCCAAGAGGTGAGAGGCGGGGAGCTGTTTTTT.

The J gene is TRBJ1-4, the V gene TRBV27; a weak D match, TRBD1 (5 bases). Germline CDR1 MNHEY, CDR2 SMNVEV (reference sequence). The CDR3 consists of 13 residues. V was trimmed by 0 bases and J by 8 bases, leaving 7 bases between them. CDR3 in DNA: TGTGCCAGCAGTTTATCAGGGGCCGAAAAACTGTTTTTT. Protein sequence: CASSLSGAEKLFF.

The rearrangement joins TRBV5-6 to TRBJ1-1; tentative D call: TRBD1 (5 bases). Germline V gene lookup returns CDR1 SGHDT and CDR2 YYEEEE. The CDR3 is made up of 13 amino acids. The V end lost 4 bases, the J end lost 9 bases, and 16 bases lay between the germline ends. CDR3 in amino acids: CASSPGPGGKAFF. The CDR3 nucleotides are TGTGCCAGCAGCCCGGGGCCTGGCGGGAAAGCTTTCTTT.

This chain connects TRBV19 to TRBJ2-1; 9 nucleotides align to TRBD2. The length of the CDR3 is 15 residues. Germline CDR1 is LNHDA and CDR2 is SQIVND (reference sequence). Trimming removed 3 bases from V and 12 bases from J; junction bases left unmatched: 12. The DNA of the CDR3 is TGTGCCAGTAGTATGGCCTCTAGCGGGAAGGAGCGGCAGTTCTTC. It codes for CASSMASSGKERQFF.

There are a few counts of this clone. This sequence joins TRBV30 and TRBJ2-5; 8 bases fit TRBD2. The CDR3 spans 15 residues. V trimming: 6 bases; J trimming: 5 bases; junction bases outside the gene matches: 14. Germline assignment: CDR1 GTSNPN and CDR2 SVGIG (reference sequence). CDR3 loop: CACQTGRASTETQYF. CDR3 DNA sequence: TGTGCCTGCCAGACCGGGAGGGCCTCTACGGAGACCCAGTACTTC.

This clone appeared a few times. V usage is TRBV4-1 and J usage is TRBJ1-5, with D hard to call. Trimming took off 1 base at V and 0 bases at J, with 7 bases between the two ends. The CDR3 extends over 15 amino acids. Germline V gene sequence: CDR1 MGHRA, CDR2 YSYEKL. CDR3 sequence: CASSQVTDSNQPQHF. The CDR3 DNA reads TGCGCCAGCAGCCAAGTAACAGATAGCAATCAGCCCCAGCATTTT.

The chain is built from TRBV5-8 and TRBJ1-5, with a tentative D call TRBD1 (5 bases). In germline, CDR1 is SGHTS, CDR2 YDEGEE. This CDR3 is 17 amino acids long. Trimming removed 4 bases from V and 2 bases from J, with 19 bases in between. In DNA, the CDR3 is TGTGCCAGCAGCCCCGGGGACGGGGGTATCGGCAATCAGCCCCAGCATTTT. Residues: CASSPGDGGIGNQPQHF.